The rows below give T cell receptor beta chains drawn from one sample of a study of control samples from healthy donors and cancer patients. Generated by immunoSEQ multiplex PCR, the TCRdb table keeps only in-frame clones and is missing some. The table has 170,000 or so clones, approximately 94% seen once. The sequenced sample consisted of blood. Receptors were obtained from a woman aged 18-30 years in good health. CDR3s include the opening cysteine and the closing phenylalanine or tryptophan. Each record gives: V gene, J gene, clone size, D gene, CDR3 protein, CDR3 DNA. The D gene is left open where the match is weak. The listing skips clone size in some rows; elsewhere it reads once, few, many or a size class.

TRBV27	TRBJ2-3	.	TRBD1	CASTDPGGGTDTQYF	TGTGCCAGCACCGACCCAGGGGGCGGCACAGATACGCAGTATTTT
TRBV7-9	TRBJ2-3	.	.	CASSLVLWRGTDTQYF	TGTGCCAGCAGCTTAGTATTGTGGCGGGGCACAGATACGCAGTATTTT
TRBV2	TRBJ2-7	.	TRBD2	CASRGLADLSYEQYF	TGTGCCAGCAGAGGACTAGCGGACCTCTCCTACGAGCAGTACTTC
TRBV6-5	TRBJ1-1	.	.	CASTPYQSGTEAFF	TGTGCCAGCACCCCCTACCAATCGGGCACTGAAGCTTTCTTT
TRBV24-1	TRBJ2-1	.	.	CATSDSKYNEQFF	TGTGCCACCAGTGATTCAAAGTACAATGAGCAGTTCTTC
TRBV7-6	TRBJ2-7	.	.	CASSSPRHGFGEQYF	TGTGCCAGCAGCTCACCACGACACGGGTTCGGGGAGCAGTACTTC
TRBV5-4	TRBJ1-6	.	.	CASRRGTPSYNSPLHF	TGTGCCAGCAGGAGGGGGACACCCTCCTATAATTCACCCCTCCACTTT
TRBV6-1	TRBJ2-1	.	.	CASSEMGPDEQFF	TGTGCCAGCAGTGAAATGGGGCCCGATGAGCAGTTCTTC
TRBV27	TRBJ2-6	.	.	CASSLFSGANVLTF	TGTGCCAGCAGTTTATTCTCTGGGGCCAACGTCCTGACTTTC
TRBV19	TRBJ1-2	.	TRBD1	CASSTTLGLFGAVTGAYGYTF	TGTGCCAGTAGTACGACCTTGGGGTTGTTCGGCGCAGTCACAGGGGCCTATGGCTACACCTTC
TRBV4-3	TRBJ2-1	.	TRBD2	CASSLGLAGEGEQFF	TGCGCCAGCAGCCTAGGGCTAGCGGGAGAGGGTGAGCAGTTCTTC
TRBV11-2	TRBJ1-1	once	TRBD1	CASSLNRGVNTEAFF	TGTGCCAGCAGCCTTAACAGGGGCGTTAACACTGAAGCTTTCTTT
TRBV9	TRBJ2-7	.	TRBD2	CASSVEPTSGRFEQYF	TGTGCCAGCAGCGTAGAACCGACTAGCGGGAGGTTCGAGCAGTACTTC
TRBV11-2	TRBJ2-2	.	.	CASSITGTYTGELFF	TGTGCCAGCAGCATCACCGGGACTTACACCGGGGAGCTGTTTTTT
TRBV28	TRBJ2-5	.	.	CASSLSGMETQYF	TGTGCCAGCAGTTTATCAGGGATGGAGACCCAGTACTTC
TRBV13	TRBJ2-3	.	TRBD2	CASSLFAGEGDTQYF	TGTGCCAGCAGCTTATTCGCGGGGGAGGGAGATACGCAGTATTTT
TRBV4-1	TRBJ2-7	.	TRBD2	CASSQDLAGAYEQYF	TGCGCCAGCAGCCAAGATCTAGCGGGGGCCTACGAGCAGTACTTC
TRBV19	TRBJ1-6	.	.	CASSIVSWAGTPNSPLHF	TGTGCCAGTAGTATAGTTTCGTGGGCAGGGACTCCTAATTCACCCCTCCACTTT
TRBV15	TRBJ1-1	.	.	CATSREANTEAFF	TGTGCCACCAGCAGAGAAGCGAACACTGAAGCTTTCTTT
TRBV4-1	TRBJ2-1	.	.	CASSQVAIIYNEQFF	TGCGCCAGCAGCCAAGTCGCGATAATCTACAATGAGCAGTTCTTC
TRBV7-9	TRBJ1-2	.	TRBD1	CASRFAGTGGVNYGYTF	TGTGCCAGCAGGTTCGCGGGGACAGGGGGTGTTAACTATGGCTACACCTTC
TRBV2	TRBJ2-2	.	TRBD1	CASSTPPGQGSTGELFF	TGTGCCAGCAGCACCCCACCGGGACAGGGATCCACCGGGGAGCTGTTTTTT
TRBV24-1	TRBJ1-1	.	.	CATSDGGSSTEAFF	TGTGCCACCAGTGATGGGGGCTCGAGCACTGAAGCTTTCTTT
TRBV12-3/TRBV12-4	TRBJ1-1	once	.	CASSLIGFTEAFF	TGTGCCAGCAGTTTAATAGGGTTCACTGAAGCTTTCTTT
TRBV10-3	TRBJ2-2	.	.	CAISELGDTGELFF	TGTGCCATCAGTGAGCTAGGGGACACCGGGGAGCTGTTTTTT
TRBV5-5	TRBJ2-7	few	.	CASSFRAGSYEQYF	TGTGCCAGCAGCTTCCGGGCGGGGTCCTACGAGCAGTACTTC
TRBV27	TRBJ2-7	.	.	CASSLKRPASFYEQYF	TGTGCCAGCAGTTTAAAACGCCCGGCTAGTTTCTACGAGCAGTACTTC
TRBV5-8	TRBJ1-5	.	TRBD1	CASSVGQGGGNQPQHF	TGTGCCAGCAGCGTGGGACAGGGTGGAGGTAATCAGCCCCAGCATTTT
TRBV4-2	TRBJ2-3	.	.	CASNQSREFLFTDTQYF	TGTGCCAGCAACCAAAGTAGGGAGTTCCTATTCACAGATACGCAGTATTTT
TRBV4-3	TRBJ1-1	.	.	CASSHLGGNTEAFF	TGCGCCAGCAGCCATCTGGGCGGGAACACTGAAGCTTTCTTT
TRBV5-4	TRBJ1-1	.	TRBD1	CASSPRQGSTEAFF	TGTGCCAGCAGCCCCCGACAGGGCAGCACTGAAGCTTTCTTT
TRBV19	TRBJ1-6	.	.	CASSRRADSPLHF	TGTGCCAGTAGTAGACGGGCGGACTCACCCCTCCACTTT
TRBV7-2	TRBJ2-3	.	.	CASSLKGITDTQYF	TGTGCCAGCAGCTTAAAGGGAATCACAGATACGCAGTATTTT
TRBV19	TRBJ1-5	.	.	CASSICPYGEGCNQPQHF	TGTGCCAGTAGTATATGCCCCTATGGAGAGGGTTGTAATCAGCCCCAGCATTTT
TRBV10-3	TRBJ1-4	.	.	CAIKGRTNEKLFF	TGTGCCATCAAGGGACGGACTAATGAAAAACTGTTTTTT
TRBV3-1/TRBV3-2	TRBJ1-1	.	.	CASSQDMALDRQNTEAFF	TGTGCCAGCAGCCAAGATATGGCCCTGGACAGACAGAACACTGAAGCTTTCTTT
TRBV28	TRBJ2-7	once	.	CASKGFPLGEQYF	TGTGCCAGCAAGGGGTTCCCCTTGGGGGAGCAGTACTTC
TRBV19	TRBJ1-1	.	TRBD1	CASSPNEDRGQRDTEAFF	TGTGCCAGTAGTCCGAACGAGGACAGGGGGCAGAGGGACACTGAAGCTTTCTTT
TRBV5-5	TRBJ2-5	.	.	CASSLASVETQYF	TGTGCCAGCAGCTTGGCCTCGGTAGAGACCCAGTACTTC
TRBV3-1/TRBV3-2	TRBJ2-1	.	.	CASSVRDSRQFF	TGTGCCAGCAGCGTTCGGGATTCACGGCAGTTCTTC
TRBV28	TRBJ2-1	.	.	CASSSSGMGANEQFF	TGTGCCAGCAGTTCGAGCGGGATGGGGGCGAATGAGCAGTTCTTC
TRBV7-2	TRBJ1-5	.	.	CASSLVGAQPQHF	TGTGCCAGCAGCTTAGTGGGAGCCCAGCCCCAGCATTTT
TRBV25-1	TRBJ2-3	.	.	CASPSRDGPDTQYF	TGTGCCAGCCCAAGCCGGGACGGCCCAGATACGCAGTATTTT
TRBV25-1	TRBJ1-4	.	.	CASSGRLTNEKLFF	TGTGCCAGCAGTGGACGCCTCACTAATGAAAAACTGTTTTTT
TRBV19	TRBJ2-7	.	TRBD1	CASRRQGSYEQYF	TGTGCCAGTAGACGACAGGGGAGTTACGAGCAGTACTTC
TRBV9	TRBJ1-6	once	TRBD1	CASSVADRGSPLHF	TGTGCCAGCAGCGTAGCCGACAGGGGCTCACCCCTCCACTTT
TRBV6-5	TRBJ1-3	.	.	CASRIGASGNTIYF	TGTGCCAGCAGAATCGGGGCCTCTGGAAACACCATATATTTT
TRBV19	TRBJ1-2	.	TRBD1	CASSPRGTVGKGYTF	TGTGCCAGTAGTCCCCGGGGGACAGTTGGAAAGGGCTACACCTTC
TRBV2	TRBJ1-1	once	.	CASSADWAEAFF	TGTGCCAGCAGTGCGGACTGGGCTGAAGCTTTCTTT
TRBV7-9	TRBJ2-1	.	TRBD1	CASSSPTGQLLGHEQFF	TGTGCCAGCAGCTCCCCTACGGGACAGCTTTTGGGCCATGAGCAGTTCTTC
TRBV6-2/TRBV6-3	TRBJ1-2	.	.	CASSPGPFVRGYTF	TGTGCCAGCAGCCCCGGGCCCTTCGTTAGAGGCTACACCTTC
TRBV9	TRBJ2-1	.	TRBD2	CASSARPSGPNNEQFF	TGTGCCAGCAGCGCCCGTCCTAGCGGTCCAAACAATGAGCAGTTCTTC